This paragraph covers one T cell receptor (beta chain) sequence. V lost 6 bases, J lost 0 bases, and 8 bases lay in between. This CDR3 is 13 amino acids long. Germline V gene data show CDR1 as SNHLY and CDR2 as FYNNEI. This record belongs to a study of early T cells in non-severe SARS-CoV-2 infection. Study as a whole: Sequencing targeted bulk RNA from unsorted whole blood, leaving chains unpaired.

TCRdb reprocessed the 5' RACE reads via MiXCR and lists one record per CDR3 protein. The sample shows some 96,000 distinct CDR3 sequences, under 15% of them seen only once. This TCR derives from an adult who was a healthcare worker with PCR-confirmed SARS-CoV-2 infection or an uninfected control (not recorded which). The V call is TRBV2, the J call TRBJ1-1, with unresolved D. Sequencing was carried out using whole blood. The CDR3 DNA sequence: TGTGCCAGCAGGAGGACGGTGAACACTGAAGCTTTCTTT. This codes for CASRRTVNTEAFF.